These 22 T cell receptor beta chains originate from one sample sequenced in a study of blood T cell repertoires in COVID-19 (dated by TCRdb to 2019 to 2021). The library relied on the immunoSEQ multiplex PCR assay. TCRdb re-hosts the immuneACCESS table, in-frame sequences only. Its copies lack some clones; in the studies checked, an unresolved V gene accounts for under half of them, and the cause for the rest is not known. Across this sample there are 200,000 to 250,000 clones, with about three quarters seen only once. Of the sample, 5.5% is held by the ten largest clones. The specimen was peripheral blood. All receptors derive from an older woman with acute or convalescent COVID-19.

The chain employs TRBV24-1 and TRBJ2-7; 10 bases line up with TRBD1. Trimming at V came to 2 bases and at J to 4 bases, leaving 10 bases not matched to a gene. Germline lookup yields CDR1 KGHDR and CDR2 SFDVKD. This CDR3 comprises 17 residues. CDR3 nucleotides: TGTGCCACCAGTGATTCCACCGGGACAGGGGTTCAGTACGAGCAGTACTTC. Residues: CATSDSTGTGVQYEQYF.

This rearrangement joins TRBV2 to TRBJ2-3, with D maybe TRBD2 (5 bases). The CDR3 runs 13 residues. Trimming left V 6 bases short and J 6 bases short, with 13 bases between. Germline values: CDR1 SNHLY, CDR2 FYNNEI. The CDR3 bases are TGTGCCAGCAGGTCGACCCCGGGGGATACGCAGTATTTT. Protein sequence: CASRSTPGDTQYF. Full variable domain (rest looked up from reference TRBV2 and TRBJ2-3): EPEVTQTPSHQVTQMGQEVILRCVPISNHLYFYWYRQILGQKVEFLVSFYNNEISEKSEIFDDQFSVERPDGSNFTLKIRSTKLEDSAMYFCASRSTPGDTQYFGPGTRLTVL.

This rearrangement joins TRBV19 to TRBJ1-2; 10 positions agree with TRBD1. CDR1 and CDR2 from the germline V gene are LNHDA and SQIVND (reference sequence). This CDR3 has 16 residues. The junction had 12 bases not matched to a gene; V was cut back by 8 bases and J by 3 bases. CDR3 coding DNA: TGTGCCAGTGCGACAGGGGGCGGATACTACTACTATGGCTACACCTTC. Residues: CASATGGGYYYYGYTF. Complete variable domain (other parts from reference TRBV19 and TRBJ1-2): DGGITQSPKYLFRKEGQNVTLSCEQNLNHDAMYWYRQDPGQGLRLIYYSQIVNDFQKGDIAEGYSVSREKKESFPLTVTSAQKNPTAFYLCASATGGGYYYYGYTFGSGTRLTVV.

V gene TRBV11-2 combines with J gene TRBJ1-1; TRBD1 matches at 11 bases. Germline loops: CDR1 SGHAT, CDR2 FQNNGV. The CDR3 consists of 15 residues. V shed 5 bases, J shed 5 bases, and the junction held 7 bases outside the gene matches. Written as DNA, the CDR3 is TGTGCCAGCAGCCAAGGACAGGGGGCAGGTACTGAAGCTTTCTTT. Amino acid sequence: CASSQGQGAGTEAFF.

This clone was detected once. The chain employs TRBV6-1 and TRBJ1-3, with unresolved D. Germline CDR1 reads MNHNS; CDR2 reads SASEGT. The CDR3 covers 16 residues. The V and J ends lost 3 bases and 3 bases respectively, with 15 bases between them. Here the CDR3 DNA reads TGTGCCAGCAGTGACCTCTCCCGGGGTGATGGAAACACCATATATTTT. Its translation is CASSDLSRGDGNTIYF.

V is TRBV7-2 and J is TRBJ1-4; D is unresolved. Germline lookup yields CDR1 SGHTA and CDR2 FQGNSA. V was clipped by 1 base and J by 5 bases, with 14 bases between them. The CDR3 runs to 16 residues. The chain's CDR3 is CASSLGVGQQNEKLFF. The DNA of the CDR3 is TGTGCCAGCAGCTTAGGGGTTGGGCAGCAGAATGAAAAACTGTTTTTT.

This clone was found once. V and J are TRBV27 and TRBJ2-5; D unresolved. CDR1 and CDR2 (germline): MNHEY, SMNVEV (reference sequence). This CDR3 has 13 amino acids. Trimming took off 3 bases at V and 10 bases at J, with 15 bases between the two ends. CDR3 amino acids: CASSFVPRDSQYF. The DNA of the CDR3 is TGTGCCAGCAGTTTTGTACCAAGAGATAGCCAGTACTTC.

The chain employs TRBV5-1 and TRBJ2-3; 9 bases line up with TRBD2. J was trimmed by 6 bases and V by 0 bases; bases with no gene match: 14. Germline CDR1 is SGHRS and CDR2 is YFSETQ. This CDR3 has 18 amino acids. The CDR3 sequence is CASSLEGLAAGGPDTQYF. The DNA of the CDR3 is TGCGCCAGCAGCTTGGAAGGGTTGGCCGCGGGAGGGCCCGATACGCAGTATTTT.

The chain carries TRBV18 and TRBJ2-7, with TRBD1 matching over 7 bases. This CDR3 has 14 residues. CDR1 KGHSH and CDR2 LQKENI come from the germline V gene. The J segment lost 0 bases and the V segment lost 6 bases, leaving 5 bases of the junction unmatched. The CDR3: CASSGDRNSYEQYF. The CDR3 DNA reads as TGTGCCAGCTCGGGGGACAGAAACTCCTACGAGCAGTACTTC.

The rearrangement links TRBV5-1 to TRBJ2-7; 13 bases are a match to TRBD2. Germline values: CDR1 SGHRS, CDR2 YFSETQ. Trimming cost V 4 bases and J 3 bases; bases outside gene matches: 4. The CDR3 runs to 15 residues. In DNA form, the CDR3 reads TGCGCCAGCAGCCCCGGGACTAGCGGGAACTACGAGCAGTACTTC. Translating it yields CASSPGTSGNYEQYF.

The chain links TRBV28 to TRBJ2-7; the D gene is possibly TRBD2 (6 bases). Trimming removed 7 bases at V and 0 bases at J, with 16 bases between. In germline, CDR1 is MDHEN, CDR2 SYDVKM. This CDR3 has 15 amino acids. The CDR3 here is CASTTASASSYEQYF. The CDR3 coding sequence is TGTGCCAGCACCACCGCTAGCGCTAGCTCCTACGAGCAGTACTTC. Looking up the rest from reference TRBV28 and TRBJ2-7 gives the full variable domain: DVKVTQSSRYLVKRTGEKVFLECVQDMDHENMFWYRQDPGLGLRLIYFSYDVKMKEKGDIPEGYSVSREKKERFSLILESASTNQTSMYLCASTTASASSYEQYFGPGTRLTVT.

This chain links TRBV5-1 with TRBJ2-1; the D gene is possibly TRBD2 (5 bases). The V end was cut by 7 bases, the J end by 2 bases, with 13 bases between. CDR1 is SGHRS and CDR2 is YFSETQ in the germline V gene. The CDR3 runs 14 residues. CDR3 sequence reads: CASSVRGAYNEQFF. CDR3 coding DNA: TGCGCCAGCTCCGTTCGGGGAGCCTACAATGAGCAGTTCTTC.

The rearrangement links TRBV5-4 to TRBJ2-1; D perhaps matches TRBD1 (5 bases). The germline V and J ends were trimmed by 2 bases and 4 bases, with 10 bases remaining between them. Germline V gene sequence: CDR1 SGHNT, CDR2 YYREEE (reference sequence). The CDR3 consists of 14 residues. CDR3: CASSFWGQYNEQFF. CDR3 in DNA: TGTGCCAGCAGCTTTTGGGGCCAGTACAATGAGCAGTTCTTC.

Details on this clone: It is unclear where the CDR3 begins or ends on the DNA, so no DNA is shown, and the CDR3 is as TCRdb lists it. The chain links TRBV4-2 to TRBJ2-7; no DNA check was done on the table's D call, TRBD2. The CDR3 is 18 residues long, ends included. Germline CDR1 LGHNA, CDR2 YNFKEQ. The CDR3 spells CASSQVGGGSVPSYEQHF.

The rearrangement uses TRBV28 and TRBJ1-1, with 8 bases fitting TRBD1. Germline CDR1 MDHEN, CDR2 SYDVKM. The CDR3 has 14 amino acids. The V segment lost 7 bases and the J segment 1 base; nucleotides outside the gene matches: 5. CDR3 bases: TGTGCCAGCACCAGACAGGGGACGAACACTGAAGCTTTCTTT. Its translation is CASTRQGTNTEAFF.

V usage is TRBV28 and J usage is TRBJ2-7, with no clear D. V was trimmed by 7 bases and J by 2 bases, leaving 15 bases between them. The CDR3 loop spans 14 amino acids. Germline CDR1 reads MDHEN; CDR2 reads SYDVKM. In nucleotides, the CDR3 is TGTGCCAGCAAATTCTTACAGTTAACCTACGAGCAGTACTTC. Translating it yields CASKFLQLTYEQYF.

The chain uses TRBV18 and TRBJ2-1; no definite D call. CDR1 KGHSH and CDR2 LQKENI come from the germline V gene. The CDR3 spans 14 residues. With 0 bases removed from V and 5 bases from J, the gap between germline ends came to 8 bases. The CDR3 region has the DNA TGTGCCAGCTCACCACCATCTAGAAACAATGAGCAGTTCTTC. This gives the protein CASSPPSRNNEQFF. Complete variable domain (other parts from reference TRBV18 and TRBJ2-1): NAGVMQNPRHLVRRRGQEARLRCSPMKGHSHVYWYRQLPEEGLKFMVYLQKENIIDESGMPKERFSAEFPKEGPSILRIQQVVRGDSAAYFCASSPPSRNNEQFFGPGTRLTVL.

The J gene is TRBJ2-6, the V gene TRBV7-9, with a possible D match to TRBD1 (6 bases). The germline V gene encodes CDR1 SEHNR and CDR2 FQNEAQ (reference sequence). The V end was cut by 5 bases, the J end by 2 bases, with 10 bases between. The CDR3 loop spans 15 amino acids. CDR3 bases: TGTGCCAGCAGCCCAGGGGCGGCTGGGGCCAACGTCCTGACTTTC. It encodes CASSPGAAGANVLTF.

This chain joins TRBV27 and TRBJ1-2; D is perhaps TRBD1 (5 bases). The CDR3 sequence is 15 residues long. V was clipped by 1 base and J by 8 bases, with 17 bases between them. Looked up from germline, CDR1 is MNHEY and CDR2 is SMNVEV (reference sequence). DNA of the CDR3: TGTGCCAGCAGTTTATTGTCCCGCAGGGTAGGGGGCTACACCTTC. Its translation is CASSLLSRRVGGYTF.

This sequence joins TRBV9 and TRBJ1-3, with D unresolved. V shed 1 base and J shed 4 bases, with 3 bases lying between them. Germline lookup yields CDR1 SGDLS and CDR2 YYNGEE. The CDR3 covers 12 residues. The CDR3 sequence: CASSVLGNTIYF. CDR3 DNA: TGTGCCAGCAGCGTACTCGGAAACACCATATATTTT.

The CDR3 sequence: CASSVWYGETQYF. In nucleotides, the CDR3 is TGTGCCAGCAGTGTATGGTACGGGGAGACCCAGTACTTC. The rearrangement links TRBV2 to TRBJ2-5, with D hard to call. The V end lost 4 bases, the J end lost 5 bases, and 11 bases lay between the germline ends. The CDR3 loop spans 13 amino acids. Germline CDR1 and CDR2: SNHLY and FYNNEI.

This clone showed up just a few times. The genes are TRBV11-3 and TRBJ2-7, with a weak D call TRBD2 (6 bases). Germline V gene lookup returns CDR1 SGHNT and CDR2 YENEEA. This CDR3 has 14 amino acids. V was trimmed by 1 base and J by 6 bases, leaving 13 bases between them. The CDR3, as DNA: TGTGCCAGCAGCTTAGGCGGGGAAGGGTTCGAGCAGTACTTC. Translating gives CASSLGGEGFEQYF.